The rows below give T cell receptor beta chains drawn from one sample of a study of spatial heterogeneity in lung cancer. TCRdb reprocessed the 5' RACE reads with MiXCR, giving one entry per CDR3 protein. The data show 20,000 to 25,000 distinct CDR3 sequences, 6% to 7.5% seen once. The sequenced sample was PBMCs, obtained at surgery. All receptors derive from a male donor with early-stage non-small cell lung cancer. Each CDR3 is given with its conserved first and last residue. A D gene is named only where the DNA matches it firmly. The size entry is marked missing in some rows and otherwise reads once, few, many or a size class.

J gene,D gene,V gene,clone size,CDR3 DNA,CDR3 protein
TRBJ2-5,TRBD2,TRBV9,few,TGTGCCAGCAGCCTGACTAGCCAGGAGACCCAGTACTTC,CASSLTSQETQYF
TRBJ2-2,-,TRBV6-6,medium-sized,TGTGCCAGCAGTTATCCGGCCGAGACTTCGAACACCGGGGAGCTGTTTTTT,CASSYPAETSNTGELFF
TRBJ1-3,-,TRBV20-1,many,TGCAGTGCTAGAACCTCTGGAAACACCATATATTTT,CSARTSGNTIYF
TRBJ1-2,-,TRBV12-3/TRBV12-4,many,TGTGCCAGCAGTTTGGACGGAGGGGGCTATGGCTACACCTTC,CASSLDGGGYGYTF
TRBJ2-7,-,TRBV3-1,-,TGTGCCAGCAGCCGCCTGGGGCTTTCCTACGAGCAGTACTTC,CASSRLGLSYEQYF
TRBJ1-5,-,TRBV5-5,many,TGTGCCAGCACCCGGGGACGGGGGAACAATCAGCCCCAGCATTTT,CASTRGRGNNQPQHF
TRBJ2-1,-,TRBV11-3,few,TGTGCCAGCAGCCCCCGACGATTGCCCTACAATGAGCAGTTCTTC,CASSPRRLPYNEQFF
TRBJ2-5,-,TRBV5-1,many,TGCGCCAGCAGCTTGCGTAGTCCGGGTCAAGAGACCCAGTACTTC,CASSLRSPGQETQYF
TRBJ2-7,TRBD2,TRBV5-1,-,TGCGCCAGCAGCCGGTCTAGCGGATACTACGAGCAGTACTTC,CASSRSSGYYEQYF
TRBJ1-4,TRBD1,TRBV28,medium-sized,TGTGCCAGCACCCTTTGGGGACAGACTAATGAAAAACTGTTTTTT,CASTLWGQTNEKLFF
TRBJ1-1,-,TRBV7-9,many,TGTGCCAGCAGCTTCCCCCAACAGGTATTT,CASSFPQQVF
TRBJ1-5,-,TRBV12-5,many,TGTGCTAGTGCCGTCGGGAGCCATAGCAATCAGCCCCAGCATTTT,CASAVGSHSNQPQHF
TRBJ2-3,TRBD1,TRBV7-6,few,TGTGCCAGCAGCTCCACCCGGGACAGGGGGCCCGCCATAAGCACAGATACGCAGTATTTT,CASSSTRDRGPAISTDTQYF
TRBJ2-3,-,TRBV5-1,-,TGCGCCAGCAGCCTCACCGGGGGGCGCACAGATACGCAGTATTTT,CASSLTGGRTDTQYF
TRBJ2-1,TRBD1,TRBV11-3,-,TGTGCCAGCAGCTTAGGGAACAGGGGGCTCTACAATGAGCAGTTCTTC,CASSLGNRGLYNEQFF
TRBJ2-3,-,TRBV7-2,-,TGTGCCAGCAGCCCCGAGGGTAACAGAGCAGATACGCAGTATTTT,CASSPEGNRADTQYF
TRBJ2-3,TRBD1,TRBV7-9,few,TGTGCCAGCAGCTTATCCCGGGACAGCGGAGATACGCAGTATTTT,CASSLSRDSGDTQYF
TRBJ2-3,TRBD1,TRBV20-1,many,TGCAGTGCTATTCCGGGACAGGGATCCACAGATACGCAGTATTTT,CSAIPGQGSTDTQYF
TRBJ1-2,-,TRBV5-1,many,TGTGCCAGCAGCTTGGCCGGAGACAGGGGCTACACCTTC,CASSLAGDRGYTF
TRBJ2-3,TRBD2,TRBV12-3/TRBV12-4,many,TGTGCCAGCAGCCCTAGGGGACTAGCGGGAACAGATACGCAGTATTTT,CASSPRGLAGTDTQYF
TRBJ1-1,TRBD1,TRBV20-1,few,TGCAGTGCCTCGAAACCGGGACAGGGATTCACTGAAGCTTTCTTT,CSASKPGQGFTEAFF
TRBJ2-3,-,TRBV7-8,few,TGTGCCAGCAGCTTACTCTTCTTACGGAGCACGCAGTATTTT,CASSLLFLRSTQYF
TRBJ2-7,-,TRBV18,many,TGTGCCAGCTCACCAGGGAGGAGCTCCTACGAGCAGTACTTC,CASSPGRSSYEQYF
TRBJ2-3,TRBD1,TRBV2,many,TGTGCCAGCAGTGGACAGGGGGCGCAGGTATTAACGTCGGATACGCAGTATTTT,CASSGQGAQVLTSDTQYF
TRBJ1-2,TRBD1,TRBV7-6,many,TGTGCCAGCAGCTCCCGGACAGGAGGTGGCTACACCTTC,CASSSRTGGGYTF
TRBJ2-2,-,TRBV24-1,many,TGTGCCACCAGTGAGGTAAACCCCGGGGAGCTGTTTTTT,CATSEVNPGELFF
TRBJ1-1,TRBD1,TRBV27,many,TGTGCCAGCAGCCTAATCCCCGGGACAGGGGATCCTGAAGCTTTCTTT,CASSLIPGTGDPEAFF
TRBJ2-3,TRBD2,TRBV19,many,TGTGCCATAGCGGGAGGTGGCACAGATACGCAGTATTTT,CAIAGGGTDTQYF
TRBJ2-3,-,TRBV9,-,TGTGCCAGCAGCGTAGCCGTCAACACAGATACGCAGTATTTT,CASSVAVNTDTQYF
TRBJ2-1,-,TRBV2,medium-sized,TGTGCCAGCAATCGGGCAGCCAACAATGAGCAGTTCTTC,CASNRAANNEQFF
TRBJ2-4,-,TRBV20-1,many,TGCAGTGCTAGAGATTGGAGCACAGGAATTCAGTACTTC,CSARDWSTGIQYF
TRBJ1-5,-,TRBV29-1,many,TGCAATTCAGGGAACCAGCCCCAGCATTTT,CNSGNQPQHF
TRBJ2-7,TRBD2,TRBV5-6,few,TGTGCCAGCAGCTTGGTGACTAGCGGGGTCTCCTACGAGCAGTACTTC,CASSLVTSGVSYEQYF
TRBJ1-5,-,TRBV19,many,TGTGCCAGTAGTATTAAGGGATATTATAGCAATCAGCCCCAGCATTTT,CASSIKGYYSNQPQHF
TRBJ2-6,TRBD1,TRBV24-1,few,TGTGCCACCAGTGACTGGACAGGGACTGGGGCCAACGTCCTGACTTTC,CATSDWTGTGANVLTF
TRBJ1-5,-,TRBV12-3/TRBV12-4,-,TGTGCCAGCAGTTTAAGTGGACCGAATCAGCCCCAGCATTTT,CASSLSGPNQPQHF
TRBJ2-3,-,TRBV12-3/TRBV12-4,many,TGTGCCAGCAGCCATCGGACAATAGATACGCAGTATTTT,CASSHRTIDTQYF